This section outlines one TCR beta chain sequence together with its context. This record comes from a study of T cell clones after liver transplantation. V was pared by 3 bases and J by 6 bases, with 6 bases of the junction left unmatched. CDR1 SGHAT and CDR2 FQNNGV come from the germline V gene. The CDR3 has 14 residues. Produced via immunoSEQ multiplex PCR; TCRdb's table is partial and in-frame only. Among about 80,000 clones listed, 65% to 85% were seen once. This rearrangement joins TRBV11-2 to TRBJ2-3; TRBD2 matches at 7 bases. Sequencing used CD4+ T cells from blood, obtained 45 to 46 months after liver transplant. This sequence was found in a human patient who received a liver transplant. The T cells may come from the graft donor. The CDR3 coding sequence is TGTGCCAGCAGCTTGGGGCGGGAGAGTGATACGCAGTATTTT. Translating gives CASSLGRESDTQYF. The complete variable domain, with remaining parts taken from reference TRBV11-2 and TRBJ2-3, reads EAGVAQSPRYKIIEKRQSVAFWCNPISGHATLYWYQQILGQGPKLLIQFQNNGVVDDSQLPKDRFSAERLKGVDSTLKIQPAKLEDSAVYLCASSLGRESDTQYFGPGTRLTVL.